Below, 14 T cell receptor beta chains from the same sample are listed, as sequenced in a study of blood T cell repertoires in COVID-19. Repertoires were generated with immunoSEQ multiplex PCR, while TCRdb's copy carries only in-frame clones and drops some. This repertoire shows some 190,000 clones, less than 90% found once; its top ten account for approximately 1%. The sequenced sample consisted of peripheral blood. Source of these receptors: a man aged 25 to 45 with acute or convalescent COVID-19.

The rearrangement uses TRBV7-6 and TRBJ2-1, with D perhaps TRBD1 (5 bases). The CDR3 is 15 residues long. From germline, CDR1 is SGHVS and CDR2 FNYEAQ. Trimming took off 2 bases at V and 2 bases at J, with 10 bases between the two ends. The CDR3 is CASSLYEDTYNEQFF. DNA for the CDR3: TGTGCCAGCAGCTTATACGAGGACACCTACAATGAGCAGTTCTTC.

The gene calls are TRBV3-1 (or the pseudogene TRBV3-2) and TRBJ1-6, with D unclear. Germline CDR1 LGHDT, CDR2 YNNKEL (reference sequence). The CDR3 extends over 14 amino acids. V was cut by 2 bases and J by 7 bases, with 9 bases left in between. CDR3 residues: CASSQSGYNSPLHF. The DNA of the CDR3 is TGTGCCAGCAGCCAATCAGGCTACAATTCACCCCTCCACTTT.

This chain joins TRBV6-1 and TRBJ1-6; D not resolved. The germline V gene encodes CDR1 MNHNS and CDR2 SASEGT. The ends were cut back, 0 bases at V and 3 bases at J, with 9 bases in the middle. The CDR3 has 16 amino acids. The CDR3 DNA is TGTGCCAGCAGTGAAGCGGCGGTATACTATAATTCACCCCTCCACTTT. The encoded protein is CASSEAAVYYNSPLHF.

The rearrangement joins TRBV6-1 to TRBJ1-5; D call uncertain. V shed 1 base and J shed 12 bases, with 13 bases lying between them. The germline CDR1 and CDR2 sequences are MNHNS and SASEGT. The length of the CDR3 is 13 residues. The CDR3 nucleotides are TGTGCCAGCAGTGAAGATTTCCGTCCGGGCCAGCATTTT. It translates to CASSEDFRPGQHF.

This chain joins TRBV3-1 (or the pseudogene TRBV3-2) and TRBJ1-5; no clear D. Germline CDR1 is LGHDT and CDR2 is YNNKEL (reference sequence). The CDR3 extends over 14 amino acids. V was pared by 4 bases and J by 11 bases, with 18 bases between. The CDR3 region is CASSPSFSQSAQHF. CDR3 bases: TGTGCCAGCAGCCCTTCTTTTTCCCAATCAGCCCAGCATTTT.

The rearrangement uses TRBV6-2 or TRBV6-3 and TRBJ1-1; D is perhaps TRBD1 (5 bases). V lost 4 bases to trimming and J lost 7 bases, with 16 bases between them. This CDR3 comprises 14 residues. Per the germline V gene, CDR1 is MNHEY and CDR2 is SVGEGT. The CDR3 loop reads CASSLRSRGNEAFF. The CDR3 DNA is TGTGCCAGCAGTTTAAGGAGTCGGGGGAATGAAGCTTTCTTT.

This clone appeared once. The rearrangement joins TRBV11-3 to TRBJ2-5; a possible D gene is TRBD1 (6 bases). Per germline, CDR1 SGHNT and CDR2 YENEEA. Trimming cost V 5 bases and J 3 bases, with 16 bases left between them. CDR3 length: 15 amino acids. CDR3 residues: CASSPQQGLEETQYF. The DNA of the CDR3 is TGTGCCAGCAGCCCCCAACAGGGTTTAGAAGAGACCCAGTACTTC.

This chain links TRBV19 with TRBJ1-1, with a weak D call TRBD1 (5 bases). The V gene's germline CDR1 is LNHDA and CDR2 SQIVND (reference sequence). The CDR3 loop spans 13 amino acids. V was cut by 2 bases and J by 5 bases, with 9 bases left in between. CDR3 nucleotides: TGTGCCAGTAGTATATGGGGGGGGACTGAAGCTTTCTTT. Residues: CASSIWGGTEAFF.

The chain combines TRBV7-3 with TRBJ1-1; D is ambiguous. The CDR3 spans 13 residues. Between the trimmed V and J ends, which lost 3 bases and 3 bases, there was a span of 8 bases. The germline V gene has CDR1 SGHTA and CDR2 FQGTGA. For the CDR3, the DNA is TGTGCCAGCAGCTTCGGGCGGGACACTGAAGCTTTCTTT. Its translation is CASSFGRDTEAFF.

V usage is TRBV27 and J usage is TRBJ1-4; 9 positions match TRBD1. Trimming took 6 bases from V and 6 from J; bases not matched to a gene: 8. This CDR3 has 15 residues. The germline gives CDR1 MNHEY, CDR2 SMNVEV (reference sequence). This CDR3 reads CASRNLRDRDEKLFF. The CDR3 DNA reads TGTGCCAGCAGAAACCTACGGGACAGGGATGAAAAACTGTTTTTT.

The V gene is TRBV2, the J gene TRBJ2-1; 9 positions agree with TRBD1. Germline CDR1 is SNHLY and CDR2 is FYNNEI. Trimming removed 6 bases from V and 0 bases from J; junction bases left unmatched: 3. There are 15 residues in the CDR3. The DNA for the CDR3 is TGTGCCAGCAGAGTGGACAGGGGCTCCTACAATGAGCAGTTCTTC. Its translation: CASRVDRGSYNEQFF.

This clone appeared a single time. The J gene is TRBJ1-6, the V gene TRBV2; no clear D gene. This CDR3 spans 14 amino acids. Germline CDR1 reads SNHLY; CDR2 reads FYNNEI. The V end lost 10 bases, the J end lost 9 bases, and 19 bases lay between the germline ends. As DNA, the CDR3 is TGTGCCACGGACGGATCGGGGTTAGGTTCACCCCTCCACTTT. Translating gives CATDGSGLGSPLHF.

The rearrangement joins TRBV28 to TRBJ2-2; 7 positions agree with TRBD2. The CDR3 is 15 residues long. Germline V lookup: CDR1 MDHEN, CDR2 SYDVKM. With 5 bases clipped from V and 3 bases from J, the junction kept 6 bases outside the gene matches. CDR3 sequence reads: CASSLREVYTGELFF. Here the CDR3 DNA reads TGTGCCAGCAGTCTCCGGGAGGTCTACACCGGGGAGCTGTTTTTT.

This rearrangement joins TRBV5-4 to TRBJ1-1; tentatively, D is TRBD1 (6 bases). Germline CDR1 reads SGHNT; CDR2 reads YYREEE (reference sequence). The CDR3 spans 14 residues. With 3 bases removed from V and 6 bases from J, the gap between germline ends came to 15 bases. For the CDR3, the DNA is TGTGCCAGCAGCTCCGGACAGTCTCTTTCTGAAGCTTTCTTT. It specifies CASSSGQSLSEAFF.